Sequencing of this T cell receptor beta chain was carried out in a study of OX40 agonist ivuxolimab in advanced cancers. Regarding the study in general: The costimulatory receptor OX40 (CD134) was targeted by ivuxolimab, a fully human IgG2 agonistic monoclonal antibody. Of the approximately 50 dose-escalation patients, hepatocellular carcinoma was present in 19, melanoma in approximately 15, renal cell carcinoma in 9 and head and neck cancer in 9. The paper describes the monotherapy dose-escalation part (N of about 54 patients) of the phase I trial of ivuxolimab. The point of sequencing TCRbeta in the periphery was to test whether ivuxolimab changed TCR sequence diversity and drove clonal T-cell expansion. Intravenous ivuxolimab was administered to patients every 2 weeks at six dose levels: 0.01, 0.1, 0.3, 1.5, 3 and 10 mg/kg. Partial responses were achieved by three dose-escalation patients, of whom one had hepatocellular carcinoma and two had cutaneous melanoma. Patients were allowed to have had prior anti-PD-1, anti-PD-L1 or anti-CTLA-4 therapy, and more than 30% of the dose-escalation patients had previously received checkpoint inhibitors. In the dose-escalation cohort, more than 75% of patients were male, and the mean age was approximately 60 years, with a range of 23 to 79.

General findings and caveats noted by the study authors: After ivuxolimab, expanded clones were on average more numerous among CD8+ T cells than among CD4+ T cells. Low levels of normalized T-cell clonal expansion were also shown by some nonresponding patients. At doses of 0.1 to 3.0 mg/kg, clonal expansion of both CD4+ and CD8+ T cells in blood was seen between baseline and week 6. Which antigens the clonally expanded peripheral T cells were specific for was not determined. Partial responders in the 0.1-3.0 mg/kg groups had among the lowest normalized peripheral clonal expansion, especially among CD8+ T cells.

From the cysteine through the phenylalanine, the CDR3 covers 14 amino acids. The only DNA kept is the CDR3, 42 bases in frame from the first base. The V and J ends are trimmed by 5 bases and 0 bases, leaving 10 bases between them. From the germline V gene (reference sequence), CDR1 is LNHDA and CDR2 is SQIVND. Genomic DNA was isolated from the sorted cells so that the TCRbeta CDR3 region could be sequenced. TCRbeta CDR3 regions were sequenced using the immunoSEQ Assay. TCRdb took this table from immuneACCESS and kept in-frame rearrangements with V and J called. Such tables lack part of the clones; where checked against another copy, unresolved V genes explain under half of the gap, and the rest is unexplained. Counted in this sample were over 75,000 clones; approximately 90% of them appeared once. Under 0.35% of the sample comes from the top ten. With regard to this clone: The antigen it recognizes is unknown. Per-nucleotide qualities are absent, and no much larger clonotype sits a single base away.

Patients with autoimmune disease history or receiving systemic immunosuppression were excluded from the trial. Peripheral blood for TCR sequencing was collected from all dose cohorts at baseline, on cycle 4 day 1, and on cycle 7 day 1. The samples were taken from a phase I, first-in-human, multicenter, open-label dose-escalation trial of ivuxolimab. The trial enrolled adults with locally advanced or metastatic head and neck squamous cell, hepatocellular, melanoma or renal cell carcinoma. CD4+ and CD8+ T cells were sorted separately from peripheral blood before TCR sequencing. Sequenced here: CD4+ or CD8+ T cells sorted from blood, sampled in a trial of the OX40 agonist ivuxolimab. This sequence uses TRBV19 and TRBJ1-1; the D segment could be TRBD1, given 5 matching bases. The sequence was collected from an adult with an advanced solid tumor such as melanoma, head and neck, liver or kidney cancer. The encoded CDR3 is CASSPVGVNTEAFF. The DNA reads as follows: TGTGCCAGTAGTCCAGTGGGGGTGAACACTGAAGCTTTCTTT.